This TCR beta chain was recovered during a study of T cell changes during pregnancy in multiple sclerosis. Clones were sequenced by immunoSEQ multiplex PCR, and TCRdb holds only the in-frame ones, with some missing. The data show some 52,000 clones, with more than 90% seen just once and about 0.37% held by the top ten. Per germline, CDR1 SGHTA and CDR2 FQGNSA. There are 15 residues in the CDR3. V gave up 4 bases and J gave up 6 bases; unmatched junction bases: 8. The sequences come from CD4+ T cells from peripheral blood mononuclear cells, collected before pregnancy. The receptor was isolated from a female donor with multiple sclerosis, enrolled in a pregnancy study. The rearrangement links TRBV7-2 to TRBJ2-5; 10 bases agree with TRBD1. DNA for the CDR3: TGTGCCAGCAGCTCCCTCCGGGACAGGGGTCAGACCCAGTACTTC. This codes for CASSSLRDRGQTQYF.